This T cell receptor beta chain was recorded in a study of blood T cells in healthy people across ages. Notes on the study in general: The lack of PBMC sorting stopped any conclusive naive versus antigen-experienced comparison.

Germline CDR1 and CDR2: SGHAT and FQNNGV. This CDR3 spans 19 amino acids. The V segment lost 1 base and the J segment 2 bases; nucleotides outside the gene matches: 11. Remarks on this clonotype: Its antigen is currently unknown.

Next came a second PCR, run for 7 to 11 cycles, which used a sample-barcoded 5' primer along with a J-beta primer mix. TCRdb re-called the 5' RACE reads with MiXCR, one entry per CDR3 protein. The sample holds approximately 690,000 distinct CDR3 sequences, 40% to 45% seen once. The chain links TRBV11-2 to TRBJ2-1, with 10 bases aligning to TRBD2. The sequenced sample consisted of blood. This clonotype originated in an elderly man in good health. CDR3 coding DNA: TGTGCCAGCAGCTTAGTCTCAGCGGGAGGGCAAAGGCCCTACAATGAGCAGTTCTTC. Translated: CASSLVSAGGQRPYNEQFF. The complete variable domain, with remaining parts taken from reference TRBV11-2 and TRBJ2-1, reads EAGVAQSPRYKIIEKRQSVAFWCNPISGHATLYWYQQILGQGPKLLIQFQNNGVVDDSQLPKDRFSAERLKGVDSTLKIQPAKLEDSAVYLCASSLVSAGGQRPYNEQFFGPGTRLTVL.